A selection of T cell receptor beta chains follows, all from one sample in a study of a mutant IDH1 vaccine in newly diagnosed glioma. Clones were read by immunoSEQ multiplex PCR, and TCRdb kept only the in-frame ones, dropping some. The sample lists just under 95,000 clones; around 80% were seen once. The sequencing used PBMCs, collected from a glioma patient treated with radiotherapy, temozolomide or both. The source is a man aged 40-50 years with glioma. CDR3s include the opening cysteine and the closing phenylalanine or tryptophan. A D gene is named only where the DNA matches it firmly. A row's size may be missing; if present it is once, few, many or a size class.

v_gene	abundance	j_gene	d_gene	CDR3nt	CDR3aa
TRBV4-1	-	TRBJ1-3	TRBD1	TGCGCCAGCAGCCAAGGCCCTGGGACAGTTGGAAACACCATATATTTT	CASSQGPGTVGNTIYF
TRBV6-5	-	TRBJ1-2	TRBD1	TGTGCCAGCAGTTACTCTCGGACAGGCAACTATGGCTACACCTTC	CASSYSRTGNYGYTF
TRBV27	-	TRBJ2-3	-	TGTGCCAGCGGGGCAGTTACGCAGTATTTT	CASGAVTQYF
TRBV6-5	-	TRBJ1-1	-	TGTGCCAGCAGCCGAGGGTTCACTGAAGCTTTCTTT	CASSRGFTEAFF
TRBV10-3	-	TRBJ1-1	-	TGTGCCATCAGCCTCGGCCCAGGTCACACTGAAGCTTTCTTT	CAISLGPGHTEAFF
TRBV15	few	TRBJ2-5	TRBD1	TGTGCCACCAGCCGCCTCAGGGGACAGGGGGCTAGGGAGACCCAGTACTTC	CATSRLRGQGARETQYF
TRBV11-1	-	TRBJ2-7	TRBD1	TGTGCCAGCAGCTCGCGGACAGGCCTCTACGAGCAGTACTTC	CASSSRTGLYEQYF
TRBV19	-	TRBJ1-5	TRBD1	TGTGCCAGTAGTGGGGGGACAGAATTAAGTCAGCCCCAGCATTTT	CASSGGTELSQPQHF
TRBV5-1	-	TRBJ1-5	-	TGCGCCAGCAGCTTGGGGGGGAACAATCAGCCCCAGCATTTT	CASSLGGNNQPQHF
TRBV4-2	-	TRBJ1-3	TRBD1	TGTGCCAGCAGCCAGGAGAGGACAGGGAGAAACACCATATATTTT	CASSQERTGRNTIYF
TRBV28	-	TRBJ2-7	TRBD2	TGTGCCAGCAACCCTCTGCGGGGGACCCGCCCCTACGAGCAGTACTTC	CASNPLRGTRPYEQYF
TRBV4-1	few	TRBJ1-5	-	TGCGCCAGCAGCCAAGGAGGGCAGGGAAGGAGCAATCAGCCCCAGCATTTT	CASSQGGQGRSNQPQHF
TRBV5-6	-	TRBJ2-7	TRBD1	TGTGCCAGCAGCTGGACAGGGATACACGAGCAGTACTTC	CASSWTGIHEQYF
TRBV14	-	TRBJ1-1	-	TGTGCCAGCAGCCAAGTTGCCAGGCCCCGGGGTGAAGCTTTCTTT	CASSQVARPRGEAFF
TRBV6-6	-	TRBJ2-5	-	TGTGCCAGCAGTTTCGTGGCCCTCCAAGAGACCCAGTACTTC	CASSFVALQETQYF
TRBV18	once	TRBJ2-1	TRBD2	TGTGCCAGCTCACTATCTCTAGCGGTCCCCTACAATGAGCAGTTCTTC	CASSLSLAVPYNEQFF